The rows below give T cell receptor beta chains drawn from one sample of a study of T cell responses to AZD1222 COVID-19 vaccine. Data came from immunoSEQ multiplex PCR; TCRdb stores just in-frame clones and leaves some out. The data contain around 95,000 clones, approximately 90% of them singletons. The source material was peripheral blood, sampled on day 0 of AZD1222 vaccination. Receptor source: an adult in good health. The conserved cysteine and the conserved F or W are not part of the CDR3 here. Clone size is not always given. Where it is, it says once, few, many or a class for expanded clones.

J gene: TRBJ1-2
clone size: NA
V gene: TRBV3-1/TRBV3-2
CDR3 protein: ASSPSQGASYGYT

J gene: TRBJ2-1
clone size: NA
V gene: TRBV4-1
CDR3 protein: ASSQDKTTYNEQF

J gene: TRBJ2-7
clone size: NA
V gene: TRBV10-3
CDR3 protein: AISVSGTRPEQY

J gene: TRBJ1-2
clone size: NA
V gene: TRBV5-6
CDR3 protein: ASSQDRAGGYT

J gene: TRBJ1-3
clone size: once
V gene: TRBV18
CDR3 protein: ASSPPSGGAGGSGNTIY

J gene: TRBJ2-4
clone size: NA
V gene: TRBV30
CDR3 protein: AWSPIRGNIQY

J gene: TRBJ1-2
clone size: NA
V gene: TRBV5-8
CDR3 protein: ASSSGPYGYT

J gene: TRBJ2-2
clone size: NA
V gene: TRBV2
CDR3 protein: ASMKQGRDTGELF

J gene: TRBJ2-7
clone size: NA
V gene: TRBV7-9
CDR3 protein: ASSEKGPRSYEQY

J gene: TRBJ1-1
clone size: NA
V gene: TRBV5-4
CDR3 protein: ASSSPDLEGF

J gene: TRBJ2-1
clone size: NA
V gene: TRBV5-1
CDR3 protein: ASSPGLAGEHEQF

J gene: TRBJ1-2
clone size: once
V gene: TRBV9
CDR3 protein: ASSKPGQPYGYT

J gene: TRBJ2-7
clone size: NA
V gene: TRBV7-9
CDR3 protein: ASSFTREQY

J gene: TRBJ1-1
clone size: NA
V gene: TRBV10-1
CDR3 protein: ASSESRATEAF

J gene: TRBJ2-2
clone size: once
V gene: TRBV11-3
CDR3 protein: ASSRRDRNTGELF

J gene: TRBJ1-3
clone size: NA
V gene: TRBV5-5
CDR3 protein: ASSLAPNTIY

J gene: TRBJ1-2
clone size: NA
V gene: TRBV18
CDR3 protein: ASSPVGGQGVRNYGYT

J gene: TRBJ1-2
clone size: once
V gene: TRBV27
CDR3 protein: ASSLSTSLGGGYT

J gene: TRBJ1-4
clone size: few
V gene: TRBV4-2
CDR3 protein: ASSLSRDRGLIRLIEKLF

J gene: TRBJ1-1
clone size: NA
V gene: TRBV28
CDR3 protein: ASSSDRVAEAF

J gene: TRBJ2-4
clone size: NA
V gene: TRBV5-1
CDR3 protein: ASSLGGTRENIQY

J gene: TRBJ2-1
clone size: NA
V gene: TRBV7-2
CDR3 protein: ASSPDQVSYNEQF

J gene: TRBJ1-6
clone size: NA
V gene: TRBV28
CDR3 protein: ASSLDRGYNSPLH

J gene: TRBJ2-3
clone size: NA
V gene: TRBV29-1
CDR3 protein: SLAQGQLTDTQY

J gene: TRBJ2-3
clone size: NA
V gene: TRBV25-1
CDR3 protein: ASSVSGTQY

J gene: TRBJ1-2
clone size: NA
V gene: TRBV9
CDR3 protein: ASSVGPDRNGYT

J gene: TRBJ1-1
clone size: NA
V gene: TRBV15
CDR3 protein: ATSTWGGDTEAF

J gene: TRBJ1-2
clone size: NA
V gene: TRBV6-5
CDR3 protein: ASRTSVLGYYGYT